These 20 T cell receptor beta chains were sequenced from one sample in a study of CD8+CD57+ T cells in acquired aplastic anemia. TCR beta VDJ and CDR3 profiling used genomic DNA as template. One entry per CDR3 protein results from TCRdb running MiXCR on the reads. The sample has over 150,000 distinct CDR3 sequences; around 60% are singletons. Patients who underwent sequencing had shown CD8+CD57+ cell expansion by flow cytometry. The material sequenced was sorted CD4+, CD8+, or CD8+CD57+ T cells (not recorded which) from PBMCs. The receptor source for this set is a human donor with aplastic anemia.

This clonotype occurred a few times. This chain connects TRBV3-1 to TRBJ2-7; D unresolved. Trimming pared 4 bases from V and 3 bases from J, leaving 19 bases between. CDR1 LGHDT and CDR2 YNNKEL come from the germline V gene (reference sequence). This CDR3 has 16 amino acids. CDR3 loop: CASSLAWSQKYYEQYF. The CDR3 nucleotides are TGTGCCAGCAGCCTGGCCTGGTCCCAAAAATACTACGAGCAGTACTTC.

The chain combines TRBV2 with TRBJ1-1, with unresolved D. Germline values: CDR1 SNHLY, CDR2 FYNNEI. With 5 bases removed from V and 1 base from J, the gap between germline ends came to 11 bases. This CDR3 region has 14 residues. DNA for the CDR3: TGTGCCAGCAGTCCCCCGGGTCAGAACACTGAAGCTTTCTTT. Amino acid sequence: CASSPPGQNTEAFF.

The chain couples TRBV7-9 to TRBJ1-6; 10 bases map to TRBD1. Per germline, CDR1 SEHNR and CDR2 FQNEAQ (reference sequence). The junction had 7 bases not matched to a gene; V was cut back by 0 bases and J by 5 bases. There are 18 residues in the CDR3. This chain's CDR3 is CASSLAGQGEEDNSPLHF. The CDR3 DNA reads TGTGCCAGCAGCTTAGCCGGACAGGGGGAAGAAGATAATTCACCCCTCCACTTT.

The chain uses TRBV7-2 and TRBJ1-1; 7 nucleotides agree with TRBD1. Germline values: CDR1 SGHTA, CDR2 FQGNSA. The CDR3 totals 13 residues. Trimming at V came to 2 bases and at J to 6 bases, leaving 3 bases not matched to a gene. As DNA, the CDR3 is TGTGCCAGCAGCTTACCCACAGGGGCTGAAGCTTTCTTT. Its protein product is CASSLPTGAEAFF.

This sequence joins TRBV7-2 and TRBJ2-7, with 10 positions matching TRBD1. Looked up from germline, CDR1 is SGHTA and CDR2 is FQGNSA. This CDR3 is 16 amino acids long. V trimming: 5 bases; J trimming: 7 bases; junction bases outside the gene matches: 14. The CDR3 DNA sequence: TGTGCCAGCAGCCCCCGATCCCTCGGGACAGGGGTGGAGCAGTACTTC. This translates into CASSPRSLGTGVEQYF.

The chain combines TRBV4-2 with TRBJ1-4, with unresolved D. CDR1 LGHNA and CDR2 YNFKEQ come from the germline V gene. There are 14 residues in the CDR3. V was clipped by 5 bases and J by 5 bases, with 12 bases between them. Here the CDR3 reads CASSFGRENEKLFF. DNA of the CDR3: TGTGCCAGCAGCTTCGGGCGGGAGAATGAAAAACTGTTTTTT.

The chain carries TRBV29-1 and TRBJ1-5; D not resolved. V was clipped by 5 bases and J by 2 bases, with 13 bases between them. The CDR3 extends over 14 amino acids. Germline CDR1 SQVTM, CDR2 ANQGSEA. The CDR3 reads CSVTWEGGNQPQHF. The CDR3 DNA is TGCAGCGTTACATGGGAGGGTGGCAATCAGCCCCAGCATTTT. Together with reference TRBV29-1 and TRBJ1-5, the CDR3 gives the full variable domain: SAVISQKPSRDICQRGTSLTIQCQVDSQVTMMFWYRQQPGQSLTLIATANQGSEATYESGFVIDKFPISRPNLTFSTLTVSNMSPEDSSIYLCSVTWEGGNQPQHFGDGTRLSIL.

This chain joins TRBV24-1 and TRBJ1-1; tentatively, D is TRBD1 (6 bases). V dropped 11 bases and J dropped 4 bases, with 13 bases sitting between them. The CDR3 runs to 12 residues. Germline V gives CDR1 KGHDR, CDR2 SFDVKD. As DNA, the CDR3 is TGTGCCAAGACCACAGGGTCCACTGAAGCTTTCTTT. Protein product: CAKTTGSTEAFF.

This clonotype has at least ten counts. CDR3 coding DNA: TGTGCCAGTAGCTCCCTGGACAGTTTCCAAGAGACCCAGTACTTC. Its translation is CASSSLDSFQETQYF. The chain recombines TRBV19 with TRBJ2-5; perhaps TRBD1 as D (6 bases). V was trimmed by 6 bases and J by 1 base, leaving 15 bases between them. This CDR3 has 15 amino acids. The germline gives CDR1 LNHDA, CDR2 SQIVND (reference sequence). The whole variable domain, filled in from reference TRBV19 and TRBJ2-5, reads DGGITQSPKYLFRKEGQNVTLSCEQNLNHDAMYWYRQDPGQGLRLIYYSQIVNDFQKGDIAEGYSVSREKKESFPLTVTSAQKNPTAFYLCASSSLDSFQETQYFGPGTRLLVL.

This clonotype has a count of ten or more. The CDR3 here is CASKGDTVNSPLHF. As DNA, the CDR3 is TGTGCCAGTAAGGGTGACACCGTAAATTCACCCCTCCACTTT. V and J are TRBV19 and TRBJ1-6, with D unresolved. The CDR3 consists of 14 residues. Trimming removed 7 bases from V and 7 bases from J, with 14 bases in between. Germline CDR1 reads LNHDA; CDR2 reads SQIVND (reference sequence).

Regarding this clonotype: Relative to the germline gene, one junction end is altered; a read error may explain this. The chain recombines TRBV7-2 with TRBJ2-2; tentatively, D is TRBD2 (6 bases). The V gene's germline CDR1 is SGHTA and CDR2 FQGNSA. The length of the CDR3 is 14 residues. CDR3 sequence (DNA): TGTGCCAGTAGCCCCCAAGCGGTCACCGGGGGGCTGTTTTTT. Its protein product is CASSPQAVTGGLFF.

This clonotype was counted many times. The chain combines TRBV2 with TRBJ1-6; 7 bases are shared with TRBD1. V shed 6 bases, J shed 0 bases, and the junction held 5 bases outside the gene matches. The CDR3 consists of 16 residues. The germline V gene encodes CDR1 SNHLY and CDR2 FYNNEI. The CDR3 spells CASRRTGFSYNSPLHF. In nucleotides, the CDR3 is TGTGCCAGCAGGAGGACAGGCTTCTCCTATAATTCACCCCTCCACTTT. The variable domain in full, with the rest retrieved from reference TRBV2 and TRBJ1-6, is EPEVTQTPSHQVTQMGQEVILRCVPISNHLYFYWYRQILGQKVEFLVSFYNNEISEKSEIFDDQFSVERPDGSNFTLKIRSTKLEDSAMYFCASRRTGFSYNSPLHFGNGTRLTVT.

The rearrangement links TRBV7-8 to TRBJ2-7, with D possibly matching TRBD1 (6 bases). The CDR3 consists of 15 residues. Germline values: CDR1 SGHVS, CDR2 FQNEAQ. Trimming removed 3 bases from V and 3 bases from J, with 15 bases in between. CDR3 nucleotides: TGTGCCAGCAGCTTTTTGGACAGACACTACTACGAGCAGTACTTC. Translation gives CASSFLDRHYYEQYF.

The rearrangement links TRBV20-1 to TRBJ2-7, with 8 bases identical to TRBD1. Germline CDR1 reads DFQATT; CDR2 reads SNEGSKA (reference sequence). This CDR3 contains 13 residues. With 5 bases clipped from V and 2 bases from J, the junction kept 5 bases outside the gene matches. The CDR3 nucleotides are TGCAGTGCTTGGGACAGGCCCACCTACGAGCAGTACTTC. It is translated as CSAWDRPTYEQYF.

This clonotype was seen at least ten times. The rearrangement links TRBV25-1 to TRBJ2-5, with a tentative D call TRBD2 (5 bases). V was shortened by 2 bases and J by 2 bases, with 15 bases between the two germline ends. Per germline, CDR1 MGHDK and CDR2 SYGVNS. The CDR3 runs to 16 residues. This CDR3 reads CASSETNLRAQETQYF. The CDR3 DNA sequence: TGTGCCAGCAGTGAAACGAACCTGAGGGCTCAAGAGACCCAGTACTTC. Together with reference TRBV25-1 and TRBJ2-5, the CDR3 gives the full variable domain: EADIYQTPRYLVIGTGKKITLECSQTMGHDKMYWYQQDPGMELHLIHYSYGVNSTEKGDLSSESTVSRIRTEHFPLTLESARPSHTSQYLCASSETNLRAQETQYFGPGTRLLVL.

J is TRBJ2-7 and V is TRBV7-9, with TRBD1 matching 10 bases. Germline V CDR1 and CDR2: SEHNR, FQNEAQ (reference sequence). V was pared by 0 bases and J by 5 bases, with 7 bases of the junction left unmatched. CDR3 size: 16 residues. This CDR3 is CASSLAVGQGWHEQYF. The CDR3 coding sequence is TGTGCCAGCAGCTTAGCGGTGGGACAGGGGTGGCACGAGCAGTACTTC.

V usage is TRBV20-1 and J usage is TRBJ2-7; possible D gene TRBD2, 8 bases. The CDR3 spans 14 residues. Trimming removed 6 bases from V and 1 base from J, with 16 bases in between. Germline V CDR1 and CDR2: DFQATT, SNEGSKA (reference sequence). The CDR3 region is CSATGGGWSYEQYF. Here the CDR3 DNA reads TGCAGTGCCACGGGAGGGGGCTGGTCCTACGAGCAGTACTTC.

This chain joins TRBV15 and TRBJ2-5; 9 bases match TRBD1. This CDR3 contains 18 residues. V lost 4 bases, J lost 4 bases, and 16 bases stayed unmatched. Germline V lookup: CDR1 LNHNV, CDR2 YYDKDF (reference sequence). Written as DNA, the CDR3 is TGTGCCACCAGCATTAATAAAGTGGGGACAGGGTGGCGAGAGACCCAGTACTTC. This codes for CATSINKVGTGWRETQYF.

This clonotype showed up just a few times. The DNA of the CDR3 is TGTGCCAGCAGCGGGACGGGGGGCCTCTACAATGAGCAGTTCTTC. Amino acids: CASSGTGGLYNEQFF. The rearrangement joins TRBV7-2 to TRBJ2-1, with D maybe TRBD2 (7 bases). V was pared by 5 bases and J by 3 bases, with 14 bases between. Germline V gene lookup returns CDR1 SGHTA and CDR2 FQGNSA. The CDR3 loop spans 15 amino acids.

The genes are TRBV2 and TRBJ1-6; D possibly corresponds to TRBD1 (5 bases). Per germline, CDR1 SNHLY and CDR2 FYNNEI. The CDR3 consists of 14 residues. V gave up 4 bases and J gave up 8 bases, with 12 bases separating them. CDR3 residues: CASSVTGPYSPLHF. CDR3 nucleotides: TGTGCCAGCAGTGTTACGGGGCCTTATTCACCCCTCCACTTT.